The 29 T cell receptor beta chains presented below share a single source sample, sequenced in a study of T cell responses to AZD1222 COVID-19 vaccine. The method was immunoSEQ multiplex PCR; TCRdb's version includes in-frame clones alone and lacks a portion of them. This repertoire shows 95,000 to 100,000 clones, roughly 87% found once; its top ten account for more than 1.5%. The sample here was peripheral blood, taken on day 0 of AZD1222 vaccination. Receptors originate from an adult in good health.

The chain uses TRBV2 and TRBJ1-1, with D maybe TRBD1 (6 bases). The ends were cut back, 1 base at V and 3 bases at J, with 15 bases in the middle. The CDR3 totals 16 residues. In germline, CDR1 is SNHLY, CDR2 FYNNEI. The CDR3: CASSEDWVSGDTEAFF. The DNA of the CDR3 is TGTGCCAGCAGTGAAGACTGGGTTTCAGGGGACACTGAAGCTTTCTTT.

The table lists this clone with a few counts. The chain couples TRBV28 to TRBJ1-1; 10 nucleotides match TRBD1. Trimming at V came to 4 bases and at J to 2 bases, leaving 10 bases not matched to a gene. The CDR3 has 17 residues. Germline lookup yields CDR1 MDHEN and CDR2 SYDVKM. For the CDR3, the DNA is TGTGCCAGCAGTTCCCCTGGGGACAGGGGAGGAAACACTGAAGCTTTCTTT. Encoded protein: CASSSPGDRGGNTEAFF.

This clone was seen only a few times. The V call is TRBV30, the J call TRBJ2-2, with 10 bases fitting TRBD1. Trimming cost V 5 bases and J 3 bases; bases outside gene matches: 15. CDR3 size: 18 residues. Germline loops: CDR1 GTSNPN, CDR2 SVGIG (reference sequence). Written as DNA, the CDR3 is TGTGCCTGGCTGGATAGGACAGGGGGTGAATCAGACACCGGGGAGCTGTTTTTT. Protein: CAWLDRTGGESDTGELFF.

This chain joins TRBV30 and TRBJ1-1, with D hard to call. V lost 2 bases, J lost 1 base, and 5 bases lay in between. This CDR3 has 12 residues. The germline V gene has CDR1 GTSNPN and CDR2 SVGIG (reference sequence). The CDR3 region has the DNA TGTGCCTGGAGTAAGGGGAACACTGAAGCTTTCTTT. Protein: CAWSKGNTEAFF.

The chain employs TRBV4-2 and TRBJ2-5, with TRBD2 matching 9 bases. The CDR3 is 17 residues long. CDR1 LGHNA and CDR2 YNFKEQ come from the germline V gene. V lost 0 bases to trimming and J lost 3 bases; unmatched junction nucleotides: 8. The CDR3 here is CASSQEGLAGPKETQYF. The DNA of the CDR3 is TGTGCCAGCAGCCAAGAGGGGCTAGCGGGGCCCAAAGAGACCCAGTACTTC.

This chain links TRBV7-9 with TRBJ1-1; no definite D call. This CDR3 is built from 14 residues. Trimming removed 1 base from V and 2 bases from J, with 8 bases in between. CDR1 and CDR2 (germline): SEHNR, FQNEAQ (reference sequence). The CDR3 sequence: CASSLGTGNTEAFF. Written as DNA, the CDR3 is TGTGCCAGCAGCTTAGGGACGGGCAACACTGAAGCTTTCTTT.

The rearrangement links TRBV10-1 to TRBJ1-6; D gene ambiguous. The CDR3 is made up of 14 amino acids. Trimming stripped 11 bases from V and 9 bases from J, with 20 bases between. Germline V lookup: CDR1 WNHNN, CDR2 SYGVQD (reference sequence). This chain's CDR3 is CAAPWPFLASPLHF. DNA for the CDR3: TGCGCCGCACCTTGGCCCTTCCTCGCTTCACCCCTCCACTTT.

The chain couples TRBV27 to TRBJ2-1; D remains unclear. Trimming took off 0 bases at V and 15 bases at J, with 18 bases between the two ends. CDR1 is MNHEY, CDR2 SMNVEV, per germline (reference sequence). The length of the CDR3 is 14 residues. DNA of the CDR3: TGTGCCAGCAGTTTATCGAAGGGCCAGAGGATTGGGTTCTTC. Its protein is CASSLSKGQRIGFF.

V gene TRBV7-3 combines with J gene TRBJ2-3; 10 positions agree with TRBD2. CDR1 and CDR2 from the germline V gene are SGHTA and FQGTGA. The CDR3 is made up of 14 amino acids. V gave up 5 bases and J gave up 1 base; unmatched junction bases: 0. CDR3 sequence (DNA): TGTGCCAGCAGCACTAGCGGGGGCACAGATACGCAGTATTTT. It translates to CASSTSGGTDTQYF.

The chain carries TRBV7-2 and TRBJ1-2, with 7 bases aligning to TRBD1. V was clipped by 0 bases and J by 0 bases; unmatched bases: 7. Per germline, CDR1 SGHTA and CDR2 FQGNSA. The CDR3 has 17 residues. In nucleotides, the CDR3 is TGTGCCAGCAGCTTAGCCTATCGGACAGGAACTAACTATGGCTACACCTTC. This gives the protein CASSLAYRTGTNYGYTF.

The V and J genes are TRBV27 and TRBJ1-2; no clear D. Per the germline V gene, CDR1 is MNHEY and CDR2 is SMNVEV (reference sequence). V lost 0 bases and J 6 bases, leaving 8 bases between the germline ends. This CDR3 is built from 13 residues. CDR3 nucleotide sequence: TGTGCCAGCAGTTTATCGATCCGTAATGGCTACACCTTC. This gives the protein CASSLSIRNGYTF.

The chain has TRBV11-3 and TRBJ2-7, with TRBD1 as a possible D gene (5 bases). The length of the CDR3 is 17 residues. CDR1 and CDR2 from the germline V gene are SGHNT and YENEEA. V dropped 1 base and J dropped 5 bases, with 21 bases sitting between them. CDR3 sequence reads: CASSLGRQKGADDEQYF. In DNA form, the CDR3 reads TGTGCCAGCAGCTTAGGCCGACAAAAAGGGGCCGACGACGAGCAGTACTTC.

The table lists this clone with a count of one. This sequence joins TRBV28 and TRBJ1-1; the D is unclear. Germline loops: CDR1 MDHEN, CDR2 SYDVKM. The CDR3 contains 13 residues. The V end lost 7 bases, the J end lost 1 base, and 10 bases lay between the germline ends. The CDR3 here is CASITSSNTEAFF. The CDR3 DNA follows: TGTGCCAGCATCACCTCCTCGAACACTGAAGCTTTCTTT.

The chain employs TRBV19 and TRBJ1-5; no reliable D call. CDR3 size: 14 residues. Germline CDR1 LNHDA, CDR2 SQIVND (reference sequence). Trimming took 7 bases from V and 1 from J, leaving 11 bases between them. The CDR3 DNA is TGTGCCAGTAATTGGTTAGGGAGCAATCAGCCCCAGCATTTT. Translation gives CASNWLGSNQPQHF.

CDR3 nucleotides: TGTGCCAGCAGCCACAGGGTACCAACCTACGAGCAGTACTTC. Amino acid sequence: CASSHRVPTYEQYF. The rearrangement uses TRBV6-7 and TRBJ2-7; D is perhaps TRBD1 (6 bases). TRBV6-7 carries the ORF label, with uncertain function. V was shortened by 6 bases and J by 2 bases, with 14 bases between the two germline ends. There are 14 residues in the CDR3.

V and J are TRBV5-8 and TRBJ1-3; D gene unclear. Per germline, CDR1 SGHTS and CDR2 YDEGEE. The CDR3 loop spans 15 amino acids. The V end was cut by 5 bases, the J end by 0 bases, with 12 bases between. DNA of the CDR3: TGTGCCAGCAGTTTTGGACGGTACTCTGGAAACACCATATATTTT. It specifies CASSFGRYSGNTIYF. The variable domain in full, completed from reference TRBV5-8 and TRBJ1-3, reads EAGVTQSPTHLIKTRGQQATLRCSPISGHTSVYWYQQALGLGLQFLLWYDEGEERNRGNFPPRFSGRQFPNYSSELNVNALELEDSALYLCASSFGRYSGNTIYFGEGSWLTVV.

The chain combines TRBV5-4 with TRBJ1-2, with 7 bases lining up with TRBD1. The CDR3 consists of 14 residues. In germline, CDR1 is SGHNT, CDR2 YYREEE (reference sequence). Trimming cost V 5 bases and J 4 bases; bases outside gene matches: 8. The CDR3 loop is CASRMIGGAYGYTF. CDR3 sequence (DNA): TGTGCCAGCAGGATGATAGGGGGCGCCTATGGCTACACCTTC.

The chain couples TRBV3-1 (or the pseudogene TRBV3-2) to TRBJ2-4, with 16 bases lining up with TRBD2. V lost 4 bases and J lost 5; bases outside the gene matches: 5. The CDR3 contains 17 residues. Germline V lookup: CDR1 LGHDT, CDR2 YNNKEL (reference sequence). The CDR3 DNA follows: TGTGCCAGCAGCCCCTCCGGGACTAGCGGGGGGGAAAACATTCAGTACTTC. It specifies CASSPSGTSGGENIQYF.

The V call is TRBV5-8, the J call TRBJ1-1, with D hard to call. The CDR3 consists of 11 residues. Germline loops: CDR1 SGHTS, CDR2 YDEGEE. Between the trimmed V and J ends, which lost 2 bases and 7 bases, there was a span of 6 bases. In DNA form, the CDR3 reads TGTGCCAGCAGCTTTGCGAATGAAGCTTTCTTT. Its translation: CASSFANEAFF.

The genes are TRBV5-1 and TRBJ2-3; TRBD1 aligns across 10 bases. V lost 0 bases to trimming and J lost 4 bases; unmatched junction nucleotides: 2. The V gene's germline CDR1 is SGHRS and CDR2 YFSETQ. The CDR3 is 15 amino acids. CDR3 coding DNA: TGCGCCAGCAGCTTGGGGGACAGGGGCGCAGATACGCAGTATTTT. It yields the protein CASSLGDRGADTQYF.

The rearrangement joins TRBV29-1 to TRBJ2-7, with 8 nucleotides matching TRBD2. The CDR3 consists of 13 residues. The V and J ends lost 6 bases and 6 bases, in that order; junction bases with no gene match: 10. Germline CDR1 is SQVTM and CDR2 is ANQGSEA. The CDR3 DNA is TGCAGCGTCTTTACGGGAGGGCTACGCGAGCAGTACTTC. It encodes CSVFTGGLREQYF.

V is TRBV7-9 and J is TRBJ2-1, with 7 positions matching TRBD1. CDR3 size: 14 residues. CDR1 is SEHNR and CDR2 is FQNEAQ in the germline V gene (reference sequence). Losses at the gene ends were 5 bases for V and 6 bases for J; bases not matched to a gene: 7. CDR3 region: CASSPSGQSNEQFF. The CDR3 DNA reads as TGTGCCAGCAGCCCGTCGGGACAGAGCAATGAGCAGTTCTTC. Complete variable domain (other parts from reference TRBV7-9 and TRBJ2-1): DTGVSQNPRHKITKRGQNVTFRCDPISEHNRLYWYRQTLGQGPEFLTYFQNEAQLEKSRLLSDRFSAERPKGSFSTLEIQRTEQGDSAMYLCASSPSGQSNEQFFGPGTRLTVL.

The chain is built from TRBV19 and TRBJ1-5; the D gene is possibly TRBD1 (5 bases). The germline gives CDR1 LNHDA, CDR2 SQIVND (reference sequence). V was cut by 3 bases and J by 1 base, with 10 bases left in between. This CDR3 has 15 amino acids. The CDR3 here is CASSITGESNQPQHF. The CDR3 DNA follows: TGTGCCAGTAGTATCACGGGGGAGAGCAATCAGCCCCAGCATTTT.

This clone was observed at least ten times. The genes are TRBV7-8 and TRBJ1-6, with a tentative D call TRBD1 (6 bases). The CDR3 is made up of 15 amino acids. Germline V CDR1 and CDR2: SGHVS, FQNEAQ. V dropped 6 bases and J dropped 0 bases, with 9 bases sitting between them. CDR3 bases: TGTGCCAGCAGAAGGGGGGGCTCCTATAATTCACCCCTCCACTTT. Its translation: CASRRGGSYNSPLHF.

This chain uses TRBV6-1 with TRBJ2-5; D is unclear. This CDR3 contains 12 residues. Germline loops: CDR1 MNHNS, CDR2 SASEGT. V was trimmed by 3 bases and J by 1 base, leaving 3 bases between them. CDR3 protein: CASSDTQETQYF. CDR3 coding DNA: TGTGCCAGCAGTGATACCCAAGAGACCCAGTACTTC.

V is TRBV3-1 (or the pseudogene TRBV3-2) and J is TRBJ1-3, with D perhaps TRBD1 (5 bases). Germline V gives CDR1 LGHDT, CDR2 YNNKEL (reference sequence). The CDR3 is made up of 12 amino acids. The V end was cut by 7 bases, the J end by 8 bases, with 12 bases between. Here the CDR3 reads CASTNTGDTIYF. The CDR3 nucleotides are TGTGCCAGCACCAACACGGGGGACACCATATATTTT.

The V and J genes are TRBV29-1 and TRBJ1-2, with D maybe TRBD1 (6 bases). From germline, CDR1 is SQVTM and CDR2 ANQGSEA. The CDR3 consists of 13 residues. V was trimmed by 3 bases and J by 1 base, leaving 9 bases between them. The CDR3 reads CSVDQDSNYGYTF. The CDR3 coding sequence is TGCAGCGTTGATCAGGACAGTAACTATGGCTACACCTTC.

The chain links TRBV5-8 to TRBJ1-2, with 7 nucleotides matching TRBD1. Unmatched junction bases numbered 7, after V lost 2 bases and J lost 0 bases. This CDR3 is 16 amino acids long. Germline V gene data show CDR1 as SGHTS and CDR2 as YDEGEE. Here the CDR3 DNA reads TGTGCCAGCAGCTTATACTCCGGGACAGCTAACTATGGCTACACCTTC. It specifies CASSLYSGTANYGYTF.

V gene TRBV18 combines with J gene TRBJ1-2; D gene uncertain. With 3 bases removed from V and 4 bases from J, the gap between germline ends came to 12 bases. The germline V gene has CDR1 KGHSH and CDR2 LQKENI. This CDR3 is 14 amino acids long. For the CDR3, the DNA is TGTGCCAGCTCACCCCCGGAGGGCCGCTATGGCTACACCTTC. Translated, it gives CASSPPEGRYGYTF.